This TCR beta chain was found in a study of blood T cell repertoires in COVID-19. As for the study in general: Sample material is recorded as cDNA or gDNA derived from T cells, B-cell-depleted T cells, or PBMCs.

Deletions cut 9 bases from V and 5 bases from J, with 26 bases between. Per germline, CDR1 SGHKS and CDR2 YYEKEE (reference sequence). The CDR3 is made up of 16 amino acids. Adults between roughly 18 and 90 years of age took part from 20 to 25 US areas. Cohort placement rested on clinical history that participants reported themselves. Libraries were prepared by immunoSEQ multiplex PCR; TCRdb keeps only in-frame clonotypes and omits some of them. Here the sample spans over 200,000 clones, about 84% being singletons. The chain couples TRBV5-5 to TRBJ2-5, with TRBD1 as a possible D gene (8 bases). This TCR was sampled from a man in his 60s who had recovered from COVID-19. The sequencing sample was made of PBMCs or T cells enriched from blood (not recorded which). CDR3 nucleotide sequence: TGTGCCACCACTAACGGGGGGCAGGGGGCAAGGGAGACCCAGTACTTC. Its protein is CATTNGGQGARETQYF.